Each of the 20 T cell receptor beta chains below was sequenced from the same sample in a study of cytotoxic CD8 clonotypes in ibrutinib-treated CLL. Sequenced by immunoSEQ multiplex PCR; TCRdb stores in-frame clones only, minus some. The sample records 200,000 or so clones, more than 70% being singletons. The source was PBMCs, collected after 12 months of ibrutinib treatment. The receptor set was obtained from a human donor with chronic lymphocytic leukemia.

The chain carries TRBV2 and TRBJ1-1; D uncertain. Trimming took 7 bases from V and 5 from J, leaving 14 bases between them. This CDR3 has 13 amino acids. Germline CDR1 SNHLY, CDR2 FYNNEI. This chain's CDR3 is CASIRVEGTEAFF. The CDR3 bases are TGTGCCAGCATCCGGGTAGAAGGTACTGAAGCTTTCTTT. Variable domain in full (rest from reference TRBV2 and TRBJ1-1): EPEVTQTPSHQVTQMGQEVILRCVPISNHLYFYWYRQILGQKVEFLVSFYNNEISEKSEIFDDQFSVERPDGSNFTLKIRSTKLEDSAMYFCASIRVEGTEAFFGQGTRLTVV.

The rearrangement joins TRBV7-9 to TRBJ2-5; 10 nucleotides match TRBD2. The CDR3 length is 15 residues. The junction had 4 bases not matched to a gene; V was cut back by 5 bases and J by 1 base. CDR1 and CDR2 (germline): SEHNR, FQNEAQ (reference sequence). The chain's CDR3 is CASSGLAERQETQYF. Written as DNA, the CDR3 is TGTGCCAGCAGCGGACTAGCGGAGCGCCAAGAGACCCAGTACTTC.

V and J are TRBV27 and TRBJ2-7, with a weak D call TRBD2 (7 bases). Germline V gene sequence: CDR1 MNHEY, CDR2 SMNVEV (reference sequence). V lost 5 bases, J lost 3 bases, and 17 bases lay in between. This CDR3 comprises 15 residues. CDR3 sequence reads: CASSPRAGHYYEQYF. Written as DNA, the CDR3 is TGTGCCAGCAGTCCCCGAGCGGGACACTACTACGAGCAGTACTTC.

This sequence joins TRBV7-2 and TRBJ2-1; D gene ambiguous. Germline assignment: CDR1 SGHTA and CDR2 FQGNSA. This CDR3 has 12 amino acids. Trimming left V 8 bases short and J 0 bases short, with 5 bases between. CDR3 DNA: TGTGCCAGCCAAGGCTCCTACAATGAGCAGTTCTTC. Translation gives CASQGSYNEQFF.

V usage is TRBV28 and J usage is TRBJ2-1, with D possibly being TRBD2 (6 bases). The CDR3 covers 18 residues. V lost 2 bases and J lost 0, with 17 bases in between. CDR1 is MDHEN and CDR2 is SYDVKM in the germline V gene. CDR3 sequence reads: CASSLNGLAWSSYNEQFF. The CDR3, as DNA: TGTGCCAGCAGTTTAAATGGGCTAGCGTGGAGCTCCTACAATGAGCAGTTCTTC.

This chain links TRBV2 with TRBJ1-1; no clear D gene. CDR3 length: 12 residues. V shed 8 bases and J shed 6 bases, with 13 bases lying between them. CDR1 is SNHLY and CDR2 is FYNNEI in the germline V gene. The CDR3 loop is CASGSRMPEAFF. The CDR3 DNA sequence: TGTGCCAGCGGGTCCCGAATGCCTGAAGCTTTCTTT. Complete variable domain (other parts from reference TRBV2 and TRBJ1-1): EPEVTQTPSHQVTQMGQEVILRCVPISNHLYFYWYRQILGQKVEFLVSFYNNEISEKSEIFDDQFSVERPDGSNFTLKIRSTKLEDSAMYFCASGSRMPEAFFGQGTRLTVV.

This chain links TRBV11-2 with TRBJ1-1, with 11 nucleotides matching TRBD1. This CDR3 spans 15 amino acids. CDR1 is SGHAT, CDR2 FQNNGV, per germline. The V and J ends lost 4 bases and 3 bases, in that order; junction bases with no gene match: 4. In DNA, the CDR3 is TGTGCCAGCAGCTCCGGACAGGGGGCTGACACTGAAGCTTTCTTT. Its translation: CASSSGQGADTEAFF.

The chain links TRBV11-2 to TRBJ2-1; 7 positions agree with TRBD2. Germline CDR1 SGHAT, CDR2 FQNNGV. Trimming removed 4 bases from V and 5 bases from J; junction bases left unmatched: 11. The CDR3 runs 16 residues. CDR3 residues: CASSSRETSNHNEQFF. For the CDR3, the DNA is TGTGCCAGCAGCTCCCGAGAGACTAGCAATCACAATGAGCAGTTCTTC.

J is TRBJ2-2 and V is TRBV11-2, with D perhaps TRBD1 or TRBD2 (6 bases each). Germline loops: CDR1 SGHAT, CDR2 FQNNGV. The length of the CDR3 is 18 residues. Trimming removed 5 bases from V and 5 bases from J, with 24 bases in between. This CDR3 is CASSPGSRGERRTGELFF. As DNA, the CDR3 is TGTGCCAGCAGCCCGGGGAGTAGGGGGGAGCGGCGTACCGGGGAGCTGTTTTTT.

The chain combines TRBV7-9 with TRBJ2-7, with 8 bases that match TRBD1. The V gene's germline CDR1 is SEHNR and CDR2 FQNEAQ (reference sequence). Trimming at V came to 5 bases and at J to 1 base, leaving 7 bases not matched to a gene. This CDR3 has 15 amino acids. The CDR3 loop reads CASSAPGTGSYEQYF. The CDR3, as DNA: TGTGCCAGCAGCGCCCCCGGGACAGGATCCTACGAGCAGTACTTC.

The chain couples TRBV11-3 to TRBJ2-3; D possibly uses TRBD1 or TRBD2 (6 bases each). The CDR3 loop spans 12 amino acids. Germline V lookup: CDR1 SGHNT, CDR2 YENEEA. V was cut by 5 bases and J by 6 bases, with 9 bases left in between. The CDR3 bases are TGTGCCAGCAGCCTCGGGGGCGATACGCAGTATTTT. Translating it yields CASSLGGDTQYF.

To note about this clone: Within the sample, other DNA sequences also encode this same CDR3. This sequence joins TRBV7-9 and TRBJ1-3; D remains ambiguous. Trimming left V 5 bases short and J 1 base short, with 6 bases between. From germline, CDR1 is SEHNR and CDR2 FQNEAQ (reference sequence). CDR3 length: 13 residues. The CDR3 DNA follows: TGTGCCAGCAGCCCCCCATCTGGAAACACCATATATTTT. It specifies CASSPPSGNTIYF.

This clone was found once. This chain connects TRBV6-5 to TRBJ1-1, with a tentative D call TRBD1 (5 bases). With 10 bases removed from V and 9 bases from J, the gap between germline ends came to 12 bases. This CDR3 is 10 amino acids long. The germline V gene has CDR1 MNHEY and CDR2 SVGAGI. DNA of the CDR3: TGTGCCACCGGGGGGGTTCAAGCTTTCTTT. Residues: CATGGVQAFF.

The chain carries TRBV19 and TRBJ2-7; no definite D call. CDR3 length: 14 amino acids. Germline assignment: CDR1 LNHDA and CDR2 SQIVND (reference sequence). Trimming pared 3 bases from V and 3 bases from J, leaving 12 bases between. The CDR3 DNA follows: TGTGCCAGTAGTATCGCCGGCGATATCTACGAGCAGTACTTC. Translated: CASSIAGDIYEQYF. The whole variable domain, filled in from reference TRBV19 and TRBJ2-7, reads DGGITQSPKYLFRKEGQNVTLSCEQNLNHDAMYWYRQDPGQGLRLIYYSQIVNDFQKGDIAEGYSVSREKKESFPLTVTSAQKNPTAFYLCASSIAGDIYEQYFGPGTRLTVT.

The chain couples TRBV4-1 to TRBJ1-2; perhaps TRBD1 as D (5 bases). Trimming pared 0 bases from V and 2 bases from J, leaving 10 bases between. This CDR3 has 15 residues. Germline loops: CDR1 MGHRA, CDR2 YSYEKL. The CDR3 nucleotides read TGCGCCAGCAGCCAAGATCGGTGGGGCAACTATGGCTACACCTTC. It yields the protein CASSQDRWGNYGYTF.

The rearrangement uses TRBV6-1 and TRBJ2-7; 11 bases line up with TRBD2. CDR1 MNHNS and CDR2 SASEGT come from the germline V gene. V was clipped by 3 bases and J by 7 bases; unmatched bases: 8. The CDR3 is 15 residues long. The CDR3 spells CASSDLTSGRVEQYF. The CDR3 nucleotides read TGTGCCAGCAGTGACCTAACTAGCGGGAGAGTGGAGCAGTACTTC.

Turning to this clone: One end of the junction varies from germline; a read error may be responsible. The chain uses TRBV7-6 and TRBJ2-7, with 9 positions matching TRBD2. This CDR3 has 16 residues. The germline CDR1 and CDR2 sequences are SGHVS and FNYEAQ. This CDR3 reads CASSLRPAGGSHEQYF. The CDR3 nucleotides are TGTGCCAGCAGCCTCAGACCAGCGGGAGGCTCCCACGAGCAGTACTTC.

The chain uses TRBV2 and TRBJ2-7; no firm D call. The CDR3 runs 14 residues. Germline CDR1 is SNHLY and CDR2 is FYNNEI. V lost 7 bases and J 0 bases, leaving 13 bases between the germline ends. CDR3 nucleotides: TGTGCCAGCATAAAAGGCAGGAGCTCCTACGAGCAGTACTTC. It specifies CASIKGRSSYEQYF.

This chain connects TRBV18 to TRBJ2-7; the D is unclear. V lost 3 bases to trimming and J lost 3 bases, with 15 bases between them. Per germline, CDR1 KGHSH and CDR2 LQKENI. The CDR3 spans 15 residues. DNA of the CDR3: TGTGCCAGCTCACCGCGCCCCGGACCGGACTACGAGCAGTACTTC. Its translation: CASSPRPGPDYEQYF. The full variable domain, completed using reference TRBV18 and TRBJ2-7, is NAGVMQNPRHLVRRRGQEARLRCSPMKGHSHVYWYRQLPEEGLKFMVYLQKENIIDESGMPKERFSAEFPKEGPSILRIQQVVRGDSAAYFCASSPRPGPDYEQYFGPGTRLTVT.

The chain has TRBV2 and TRBJ1-1; tentative D call: TRBD1 (6 bases). The CDR3 runs to 14 residues. CDR1 is SNHLY and CDR2 is FYNNEI in the germline V gene. The V end was cut by 5 bases, the J end by 1 base, with 11 bases between. The CDR3 here is CASSRQAPNTEAFF. CDR3 in DNA: TGTGCCAGCAGTCGACAGGCCCCGAACACTGAAGCTTTCTTT.